A selection of T cell receptor beta chains follows, all from one sample in a study of T cells after yellow fever vaccination. TCRdb analysed the 5' RACE reads with MiXCR anew, one entry per CDR3 protein. This sample has 600,000 to 750,000 distinct CDR3 sequences, with around an eighth found just once. Sequenced here: PBMCs, sampled on the day of the yellow fever booster vaccination. The receptors come from a man aged 25-45 years who received the YFV17D yellow fever vaccine. The CDR3 runs from the conserved cysteine through the conserved F or W. A D gene is named only where the DNA matches it firmly. Where a row states a size, it is once, few, many or the class of an expanded clone; other rows omit it.

TRBD2	NA	TRBV5-5	TRBJ2-1	CASSLVWPAGGIDEQFF	TGTGCCAGCAGCTTGGTTTGGCCAGCGGGAGGGATCGATGAGCAGTTCTTC
TRBD2	NA	TRBV29-1	TRBJ2-7	CSHTSGSREQYF	TGCAGCCACACTAGCGGGAGTCGCGAGCAGTACTTC
NA	NA	TRBV11-1	TRBJ1-1	CASSWSRDTEAFF	TGTGCCAGCAGCTGGAGCAGGGACACTGAAGCTTTCTTT
NA	few	TRBV28	TRBJ1-1	CASSPTDTEAFF	TGTGCCAGCAGCCCGACCGACACTGAAGCTTTCTTT
NA	few	TRBV20-1	TRBJ2-7	CSARDYPGLGVYEQYF	TGCAGTGCTAGAGATTATCCGGGTTTAGGTGTCTACGAGCAGTACTTC
NA	few	TRBV7-2	TRBJ1-2	CASSLEGLNYGYTF	TGTGCCAGCAGCTTAGAGGGGTTAAACTATGGCTACACCTTC
NA	few	TRBV7-2	TRBJ2-7	CASSVTRDGGNEQYF	TGTGCCAGCAGCGTGACCCGGGACGGAGGCAACGAGCAGTACTTC
NA	NA	TRBV20-1	TRBJ2-5	CSARDRVVLETQYF	TGCAGTGCTAGAGACAGGGTAGTATTAGAGACCCAGTACTTC
NA	NA	TRBV5-4	TRBJ2-6	CASSLDISGANVLTF	TGTGCCAGCAGCTTGGACATCTCTGGGGCCAACGTCCTGACTTTC
NA	NA	TRBV20-1	TRBJ2-2	CSVKLGGTGELFF	TGCAGTGTTAAGCTAGGCGGCACCGGGGAGCTGTTTTTT
NA	NA	TRBV20-1	TRBJ1-4	CSASSQNEKLFF	TGCAGTGCTAGTTCCCAGAATGAAAAACTGTTTTTT
TRBD2	NA	TRBV15	TRBJ2-1	CATRRAGTSDYEQFF	TGTGCCACCAGGAGAGCCGGGACTAGCGACTATGAGCAGTTCTTC
NA	few	TRBV18	TRBJ2-5	CASSHQASEETQYF	TGTGCCAGCTCTCACCAAGCCTCGGAAGAGACCCAGTACTTC